At least ten counts were recorded for the clone carrying this TCR beta chain. Its antigen remains unidentified. These data are taken from a study of T cells in Graves' hyperthyroidism and ophthalmopathy. This CDR3 comprises 12 residues. Germline assignment: CDR1 GTSNPN and CDR2 SVGIG (reference sequence). Trimming removed 2 bases at V and 4 bases at J, with 8 bases between. The TCR beta CDR3 regions underwent amplification using RNA transcripts as the source. During a first-round RT-PCR of the TCR CDR3, the HTBI primer set was used. From the multiplex PCR reads, TCRdb called clonotypes with MiXCR, one entry per CDR3 protein. The sample lists about 350,000 distinct CDR3 sequences, around 13% seen once, with approximately 23% in the top ten. Aged 18 to 65, the patients had hyperthyroidism that was newly diagnosed and had lasted under 2 months. It was uncontrolled infection, other autoimmune disease, pregnancy or lactation that excluded patients.

The study, taken as a whole, reports: Before onset, ophthalmopathy was predicted by the model a median roughly six months earlier. Stable hyperthyroidism was separated from ophthalmopathy by a model based on 13 V-J features.

The chain employs TRBV30 and TRBJ2-5; D not certain. The source is a woman aged 25 to 39 with Graves' hyperthyroidism. The sequencing input was blood. The CDR3 here is CAWSPPRETQYF. The CDR3 DNA reads TGTGCCTGGAGTCCTCCCCGAGAGACCCAGTACTTC.